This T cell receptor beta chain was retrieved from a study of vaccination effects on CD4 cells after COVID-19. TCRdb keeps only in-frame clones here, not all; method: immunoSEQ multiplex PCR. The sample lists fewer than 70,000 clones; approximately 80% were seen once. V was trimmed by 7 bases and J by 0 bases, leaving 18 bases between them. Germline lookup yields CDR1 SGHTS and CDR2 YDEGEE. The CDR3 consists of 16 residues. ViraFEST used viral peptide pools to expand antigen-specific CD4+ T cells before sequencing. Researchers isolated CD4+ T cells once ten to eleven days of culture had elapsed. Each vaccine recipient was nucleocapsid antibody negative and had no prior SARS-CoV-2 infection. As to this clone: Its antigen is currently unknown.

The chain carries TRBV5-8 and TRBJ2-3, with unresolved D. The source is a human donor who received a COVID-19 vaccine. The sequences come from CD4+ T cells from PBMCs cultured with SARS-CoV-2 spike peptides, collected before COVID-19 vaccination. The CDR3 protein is CASPVWPDTSTDTQYF. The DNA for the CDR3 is TGTGCCAGCCCCGTGTGGCCAGACACAAGCACAGATACGCAGTATTTT.